One and the same sample provided the 21 T cell receptor beta chains below, sequenced in a study of cytomegalovirus exposure and HLA in healthy donors. TCRdb's copy holds only in-frame clones and misses some; the assay was immunoSEQ multiplex PCR. The sample has about 250,000 clones, roughly 87% seen once. Sequencing was done on a sample of PBMCs. Source of these receptors: a man aged 18 to 29 in good health and CMV-seropositive.

The rearrangement links TRBV2 to TRBJ2-1; 12 nucleotides agree with TRBD2. The CDR3 is 17 residues long. With V trimmed by 4 bases and J by 3 bases, 7 bases remained unmatched. CDR1 is SNHLY and CDR2 is FYNNEI in the germline V gene. The CDR3 nucleotides are TGTGCCAGCAGTGTCCCACTAGCGGGAGGAAACTACAATGAGCAGTTCTTC. Its protein product is CASSVPLAGGNYNEQFF.

The chain uses TRBV9 and TRBJ2-1, with 12 bases identical to TRBD2. V was pared by 3 bases and J by 7 bases, with 5 bases of the junction left unmatched. Germline CDR1 is SGDLS and CDR2 is YYNGEE. The CDR3 is made up of 15 amino acids. In nucleotides, the CDR3 is TGTGCCAGCAGCGGTCTAGCGGGAGGGCCAAATGAGCAGTTCTTC. Translating gives CASSGLAGGPNEQFF.

The genes are TRBV28 and TRBJ1-5, with 8 bases lining up with TRBD1. The CDR3 covers 14 residues. The germline CDR1 and CDR2 sequences are MDHEN and SYDVKM. V shed 3 bases, J shed 6 bases, and the junction held 4 bases outside the gene matches. The CDR3 DNA reads TGTGCCAGCAGTTTGGGACAGGTCTCTCAGCCCCAGCATTTT. This codes for CASSLGQVSQPQHF.

This clone has more than one count but fewer than ten. The chain is built from TRBV6-1 and TRBJ1-2; D call uncertain. The V and J ends lost 10 bases and 4 bases respectively, with 10 bases between them. There are 11 residues in the CDR3. Germline CDR1 MNHNS, CDR2 SASEGT. CDR3 nucleotide sequence: TGTGCCACAGGCCAGGTCTATGGCTACACCTTC. Its translation is CATGQVYGYTF.

This chain joins TRBV5-1 and TRBJ2-7, with 10 bases aligning to TRBD2. This CDR3 region has 15 residues. The germline gives CDR1 SGHRS, CDR2 YFSETQ. Trimming removed 2 bases from V and 5 bases from J; junction bases left unmatched: 7. The chain's CDR3 is CASSFSLAGANEQYF. Here the CDR3 DNA reads TGCGCCAGCAGCTTTTCCCTAGCGGGAGCGAACGAGCAGTACTTC. The variable domain in full, completed from reference TRBV5-1 and TRBJ2-7, reads KAGVTQTPRYLIKTRGQQVTLSCSPISGHRSVSWYQQTPGQGLQFLFEYFSETQRNKGNFPGRFSGRQFSNSRSEMNVSTLELGDSALYLCASSFSLAGANEQYFGPGTRLTVT.

The V gene is TRBV9, the J gene TRBJ2-2, with 9 bases aligning to TRBD2. Germline CDR1 reads SGDLS; CDR2 reads YYNGEE. Trimming took 7 bases from V and 0 from J; bases not matched to a gene: 1. CDR3 length equals 14 residues. The CDR3 bases are TGTGCCAGCGGACTAGCGTCGAACACCGGGGAGCTGTTTTTT. Translating gives CASGLASNTGELFF.

The V call is TRBV6-5, the J call TRBJ1-3; D uncertain. Trimming pared 0 bases from V and 0 bases from J, leaving 6 bases between. Germline V gene lookup returns CDR1 MNHEY and CDR2 SVGAGI. CDR3 size: 15 residues. Here the CDR3 DNA reads TGTGCCAGCAGTTACTCAGGGAACTCTGGAAACACCATATATTTT. It encodes CASSYSGNSGNTIYF.

The chain's CDR3 is CASSEEGVGGDTQYF. CDR3 DNA sequence: TGTGCCAGCAGTGAGGAGGGAGTGGGGGGAGATACGCAGTATTTT. The rearrangement joins TRBV2 to TRBJ2-3; a weak D match, TRBD2 (6 bases). V was trimmed by 3 bases and J by 5 bases, leaving 15 bases between them. Germline CDR1 SNHLY, CDR2 FYNNEI. The CDR3 sequence is 15 residues long.

This chain joins TRBV7-3 and TRBJ1-1, with D maybe TRBD1 (5 bases). This CDR3 is 14 amino acids long. Per the germline V gene, CDR1 is SGHTA and CDR2 is FQGTGA. V shed 1 base and J shed 5 bases, with 11 bases lying between them. Written as DNA, the CDR3 is TGTGCCAGCAGCTTAAGCGGCAGGGCGACTGAAGCTTTCTTT. Protein sequence: CASSLSGRATEAFF.

The rearrangement joins TRBV5-1 to TRBJ1-1, with D perhaps TRBD1 (5 bases). CDR3 length equals 15 residues. Trimming pared 1 base from V and 3 bases from J, leaving 13 bases between. The V gene's germline CDR1 is SGHRS and CDR2 YFSETQ. The CDR3 sequence: CASSLIARGDTEAFF. In nucleotides, the CDR3 is TGCGCCAGCAGCTTGATAGCCCGGGGGGACACTGAAGCTTTCTTT.

The chain has TRBV11-2 and TRBJ2-7; D may be TRBD2 (5 bases). The length of the CDR3 is 15 residues. With 1 base removed from V and 3 bases from J, the gap between germline ends came to 13 bases. In germline, CDR1 is SGHAT, CDR2 FQNNGV. The CDR3, as DNA: TGTGCCAGCAGCTTAGCAACGGGATCTTTCTACGAGCAGTACTTC. This translates into CASSLATGSFYEQYF.

Many counts were recorded for this clone. The rearrangement links TRBV4-2 to TRBJ2-1; tentative D call: TRBD1 (6 bases). This CDR3 is 15 amino acids long. In germline, CDR1 is LGHNA, CDR2 YNFKEQ. The V gene lost 4 bases and the J gene lost 4 bases, with 14 bases spanning the gap. CDR3 sequence (DNA): TGTGCCAGCAGCCCAACCTTCGGACAGTACAATGAGCAGTTCTTC. Translation: CASSPTFGQYNEQFF.

The J gene is TRBJ1-2, the V gene TRBV5-1; D is uncertain. This CDR3 has 16 amino acids. Germline CDR1 is SGHRS and CDR2 is YFSETQ. Between the trimmed V and J ends, which lost 0 bases and 3 bases, there was a span of 15 bases. In DNA, the CDR3 is TGCGCCAGCAGCTTGGTAGCGGACGGGTTTCACTATGGCTACACCTTC. It is translated as CASSLVADGFHYGYTF.

This rearrangement joins TRBV21-1 to TRBJ1-1; the table calls TRBD1, which could not be checked here. TRBV21-1 is a pseudogene. The length of the CDR3 is 13 residues. The DNA for the CDR3 is TGTGCCAGCAGGGGACATTTGAACACTGAAGCTTTCTTT. Translating gives CASRGHLNTEAFF.

This clone turned up a few times. The chain combines TRBV6-5 with TRBJ2-6; D call uncertain. The CDR3 spans 16 residues. V shed 4 bases and J shed 0 bases, with 10 bases lying between them. Germline V gives CDR1 MNHEY, CDR2 SVGAGI. DNA of the CDR3: TGTGCCAGCAGTTCCACAGTTTTCTCTGGGGCCAACGTCCTGACTTTC. It specifies CASSSTVFSGANVLTF.

V is TRBV15 and J is TRBJ1-5; 9 bases match TRBD1. The CDR3 consists of 17 residues. V was clipped by 0 bases and J by 5 bases; unmatched bases: 8. The germline V gene has CDR1 LNHNV and CDR2 YYDKDF (reference sequence). Written as DNA, the CDR3 is TGTGCCACCAGCAGAGACGTTGGACAGGGGCCGTATCAGCCCCAGCATTTT. Translated: CATSRDVGQGPYQPQHF. Using reference TRBV15 and TRBJ1-5 for the parts outside the CDR3, the full variable domain is DAMVIQNPRYQVTQFGKPVTLSCSQTLNHNVMYWYQQKSSQAPKLLFHYYDKDFNNEADTPDNFQSRRPNTSFCFLDIRSPGLGDTAMYLCATSRDVGQGPYQPQHFGDGTRLSIL.

The chain has TRBV2 and TRBJ2-3; 8 nucleotides agree with TRBD1. With 7 bases clipped from V and 4 bases from J, the junction kept 10 bases outside the gene matches. This CDR3 is 15 amino acids long. Looked up from germline, CDR1 is SNHLY and CDR2 is FYNNEI. The CDR3 loop reads CASTAQGQGADTQYF. In nucleotides, the CDR3 is TGTGCCAGCACCGCTCAAGGACAGGGTGCAGATACGCAGTATTTT.

The chain has TRBV28 and TRBJ1-2, with D possibly TRBD1 on 5 matching bases. V dropped 2 bases and J dropped 4 bases, with 8 bases sitting between them. The germline CDR1 and CDR2 sequences are MDHEN and SYDVKM. The length of the CDR3 is 13 residues. The CDR3 loop is CASSLGGTYGYTF. The CDR3 DNA is TGTGCCAGCAGTTTAGGGGGTACCTATGGCTACACCTTC.

This chain joins TRBV25-1 and TRBJ1-2, with 9 bases that match TRBD1. The V and J ends lost 6 bases and 3 bases, in that order; junction bases with no gene match: 2. CDR3 length: 13 residues. Germline lookup yields CDR1 MGHDK and CDR2 SYGVNS. CDR3 nucleotides: TGTGCCAGCAGCCGGGACAGGGACTATGGCTACACCTTC. Translating gives CASSRDRDYGYTF.

This clone has a single count. The chain couples TRBV7-7 to TRBJ2-5; 11 bases are shared with TRBD2. The CDR3 runs 15 residues. Unmatched junction bases numbered 4, after V lost 5 bases and J lost 2 bases. CDR1 is SSHAT and CDR2 is FNYEAQ in the germline V gene (reference sequence). CDR3 region: CASSARLAGQETQYF. DNA of the CDR3: TGTGCCAGCAGCGCCAGACTAGCGGGGCAAGAGACCCAGTACTTC.

This chain links TRBV11-2 with TRBJ1-3; the D gene is possibly TRBD1 (5 bases). V was clipped by 0 bases and J by 4 bases, with 13 bases between them. Germline-derived CDR1 and CDR2 are SGHAT and FQNNGV. This CDR3 has 16 amino acids. The CDR3 DNA sequence: TGTGCCAGCAGCTTAGATCCGAGGGGCGAGGGAAACACCATATATTTT. Residues: CASSLDPRGEGNTIYF.